Shown below are 14 T cell receptor beta chains from a single sample sequenced in a study of T cell repertoires in cytomegalovirus infection. TCRdb independently ran MiXCR on the reads; one entry per CDR3 protein. Here the sample spans 200,000 to 300,000 distinct CDR3 sequences, over 8% being singletons. The source material was PBMCs. Receptors were obtained from a human donor in good health (CMV status not recorded). Some clones in this sample may be carry-over from other donors' samples.

In this sample, this clonotype turned up many times. The rearrangement joins TRBV7-2 to TRBJ2-3; D call uncertain. Germline-derived CDR1 and CDR2 are SGHTA and FQGNSA. V was clipped by 0 bases and J by 1 base, with 8 bases between them. This CDR3 comprises 15 residues. The CDR3 is CASSLAPPGTDTQYF. The CDR3 DNA sequence: TGTGCCAGCAGCTTAGCGCCACCCGGCACAGATACGCAGTATTTT.

This clonotype has a handful of counts. J is TRBJ1-5 and V is TRBV5-6; D is uncertain. The germline V gene has CDR1 SGHDT and CDR2 YYEEEE. V was cut by 2 bases and J by 6 bases, with 6 bases left in between. The CDR3 is 12 residues long. The CDR3: CASSFGSQPQHF. In DNA form, the CDR3 reads TGTGCCAGCAGCTTTGGTAGTCAGCCCCAGCATTTT. Complete variable domain (other parts from reference TRBV5-6 and TRBJ1-5): DAGVTQSPTHLIKTRGQQVTLRCSPKSGHDTVSWYQQALGQGPQFIFQYYEEEERQRGNFPDRFSGHQFPNYSSELNVNALLLGDSALYLCASSFGSQPQHFGDGTRLSIL.

Ten or more counts support this clonotype. The V gene is TRBV7-6, the J gene TRBJ2-5; D gene unclear. V was cut by 8 bases and J by 7 bases, with 11 bases left in between. Germline lookup yields CDR1 SGHVS and CDR2 FNYEAQ. The CDR3 contains 11 residues. CDR3 region: CASGSPRTQYF. The DNA for the CDR3 is TGTGCCAGCGGGTCGCCAAGGACCCAGTACTTC.

The chain has TRBV7-8 and TRBJ1-5, with D maybe TRBD1 (5 bases). The CDR3 has 14 amino acids. The ends were cut back, 1 base at V and 5 bases at J, with 9 bases in the middle. CDR1 is SGHVS, CDR2 FQNEAQ, per germline. In DNA form, the CDR3 reads TGTGCCAGCAGCTTAGAGAGGGGTGATCAGCCCCAGCATTTT. Translation: CASSLERGDQPQHF.

This clonotype was found many times. The genes are TRBV7-2 and TRBJ2-1; unclear D gene. The V and J ends lost 4 bases and 3 bases respectively, with 7 bases between them. Germline V CDR1 and CDR2: SGHTA, FQGNSA. The CDR3 is made up of 13 amino acids. Here the CDR3 reads CASSSLGYNEQFF. DNA of the CDR3: TGTGCCAGCAGCTCTCTCGGCTACAATGAGCAGTTCTTC.

The chain links TRBV20-1 to TRBJ1-2, with unresolved D. This CDR3 is built from 13 residues. Trimming removed 6 bases from V and 2 bases from J, with 13 bases in between. Germline V gene lookup returns CDR1 DFQATT and CDR2 SNEGSKA (reference sequence). CDR3 coding DNA: TGCAGTGCAAGCTCAGGAACCAACTATGGCTACACCTTC. Protein sequence: CSASSGTNYGYTF.

This clonotype was detected many times. J is TRBJ1-5 and V is TRBV28; 8 bases align to TRBD1. Germline V gene sequence: CDR1 MDHEN, CDR2 SYDVKM. The junction had 6 bases not matched to a gene; V was cut back by 3 bases and J by 5 bases. The CDR3 spans 15 residues. CDR3 nucleotide sequence: TGTGCCAGCAGTTTGGGACAGGCGGGGTATCAGCCCCAGCATTTT. Amino acid sequence: CASSLGQAGYQPQHF.

In this sample, this clonotype turned up a few times. CDR3 bases: TGTGCCACCAGCAGAGGGGATGGGGGGCGAGAGACCCAGTACTTC. It translates to CATSRGDGGRETQYF. This chain uses TRBV15 with TRBJ2-5; D may match TRBD1 or TRBD2 (6 bases each). Between the trimmed V and J ends, which lost 1 base and 4 bases, there was a span of 13 bases. CDR1 is LNHNV and CDR2 is YYDKDF in the germline V gene (reference sequence). This CDR3 spans 15 amino acids.

This clonotype has more than one count but fewer than ten. The chain has TRBV7-2 and TRBJ1-2; tentative D call: TRBD1 (5 bases). Trimming stripped 0 bases from V and 8 bases from J, with 10 bases between. The CDR3 runs 13 residues. The V gene's germline CDR1 is SGHTA and CDR2 FQGNSA. The CDR3 protein is CASSLAGDRGYTF. For the CDR3, the DNA is TGTGCCAGCAGCTTAGCGGGGGATCGAGGCTACACCTTC.

For the CDR3, the DNA is TGTGCCACCAGCAGTGGGGCCTACAATGAGCAGTTCTTC. Protein: CATSSGAYNEQFF. The rearrangement links TRBV15 to TRBJ2-1; no clear D. CDR3 length: 13 residues. V was trimmed by 3 bases and J by 2 bases, leaving 5 bases between them. Germline V lookup: CDR1 LNHNV, CDR2 YYDKDF (reference sequence).

This clonotype was picked up many times. V is TRBV5-4 and J is TRBJ2-4; TRBD1 aligns across 8 bases. There are 14 residues in the CDR3. The V segment lost 2 bases and the J segment 6 bases; nucleotides outside the gene matches: 4. Germline CDR1 SGHNT, CDR2 YYREEE (reference sequence). The CDR3 region is CASSFQDRANIQYF. The CDR3 bases are TGTGCCAGCAGCTTCCAGGACAGGGCAAACATTCAGTACTTC.

This clonotype has a count of ten or more. The rearrangement uses TRBV28 and TRBJ2-5; 10 nucleotides match TRBD2. The ends lost 10 bases at V and 4 bases at J; junction bases unmatched: 9. This CDR3 comprises 14 residues. Per germline, CDR1 MDHEN and CDR2 SYDVKM. The CDR3 DNA follows: TGTGCCATCAGAGCGGGGGGGCAGATAGAGACCCAGTACTTC. Its translation: CAIRAGGQIETQYF.

This clonotype was recorded at least ten times. The genes are TRBV12-3 or TRBV12-4 and TRBJ1-2; TRBD1 matches at 9 bases. The CDR3 is made up of 13 amino acids. J was trimmed by 7 bases and V by 6 bases; bases with no gene match: 6. CDR3: CASSSGQGAGYTF. The CDR3, as DNA: TGTGCCAGCAGCTCGGGACAGGGCGCTGGCTACACCTTC.

In its sample, this clonotype was seen many times. This chain connects TRBV7-2 to TRBJ1-1, with no clear D. Germline V gene sequence: CDR1 SGHTA, CDR2 FQGNSA. This CDR3 region has 18 residues. Trimming pared 2 bases from V and 3 bases from J, leaving 22 bases between. The CDR3 spells CASSLKYRGKGRDTEAFF. CDR3 DNA sequence: TGTGCCAGCAGCTTAAAGTATCGCGGGAAGGGTAGGGACACTGAAGCTTTCTTT.